The clone carrying this T cell receptor (beta chain) was seen only a few times. Its antigen is currently unknown. This sample was taken from a study of shared clonotypes between healthy human individuals. Data came from immunoSEQ multiplex PCR; TCRdb stores just in-frame clones and leaves some out. Among 2 million to 2.5 million clones listed, 85% to 95% were seen once. Points from the study as a whole: The study generally estimated greater richness for naive than memory subsets.

The CDR3 length is 16 residues. Trimming cost V 1 base and J 5 bases; bases outside gene matches: 8. Germline-derived CDR1 and CDR2 are LGHNA and YNFKEQ. Source material: naive CD4+ T cells from PBMCs. Sample subset: CD45RA+ positively selected. This sequence joins TRBV4-2 and TRBJ1-1, with 9 bases lining up with TRBD1. This clonotype originated in a man between 18 and 35 years old in good health. Some clones in this sample may be carry-over from other donors' samples. In nucleotides, the CDR3 is TGTGCCAGCAGCCAAGGTCCGGGACAGGGAAAGACTGAAGCTTTCTTT. Amino acids: CASSQGPGQGKTEAFF.